These T cell receptor beta chains were read from a single sample in a study of OX40 agonist ivuxolimab in advanced cancers. The table came from immunoSEQ multiplex PCR; TCRdb's copy has only in-frame clones and leaves some out. The sample has approximately 26,000 clones; roughly 73% are singletons. The source material was CD4+ or CD8+ T cells sorted from blood, sampled in a trial of the OX40 agonist ivuxolimab. The receptors come from an adult with an advanced solid tumor such as melanoma, head and neck, liver or kidney cancer. CDR3s include the opening cysteine and the closing phenylalanine or tryptophan. The D gene is left open where the match is weak. Size values are once, few and many counts, or a class for expanded clones, and some rows have none.

d_gene,j_gene,v_gene,abundance,CDR3nt,CDR3aa
-,TRBJ1-5,TRBV9,-,TGTGCCAGCAGCGCCGATTCCCATTATCAGCCCCAGCATTTT,CASSADSHYQPQHF
-,TRBJ1-2,TRBV6-5,-,TGTGCCAGCAAAAGCAGTTCCTATGGCTACACCTTC,CASKSSSYGYTF
TRBD1,TRBJ1-4,TRBV7-9,-,TGTGCCAGCAGCCCCCGGACAGGGAGGGTTTCCAGCGAAAAACTGTTTTTT,CASSPRTGRVSSEKLFF
-,TRBJ2-7,TRBV11-2,few,TGTGCCAGCAGCCAAGTGGGGGCCGACGAGCAGTACTTC,CASSQVGADEQYF
-,TRBJ2-5,TRBV5-6,many,TGTGCCAGCAGCTGGGGTGAAACCAGAGAGACCCAGTACTTC,CASSWGETRETQYF
-,TRBJ2-1,TRBV13,-,TGTGCCAGCAGCTTAGGCCTTCGACTCAACAATGAGCAGTTCTTC,CASSLGLRLNNEQFF
-,TRBJ1-1,TRBV27,-,TGTGCCAGCACCGGGGCCCTCCCAGGCACTGAAGCTTTCTTT,CASTGALPGTEAFF
-,TRBJ1-1,TRBV9,few,TGTGCCAGCAGCGTTAGGGGAAGCACTGAAGCTTTCTTT,CASSVRGSTEAFF
TRBD2,TRBJ2-1,TRBV6-5,-,TGTGCCAGCAGCCCGACTAGCGGCTCCTACAATGAGCAGTTCTTC,CASSPTSGSYNEQFF
-,TRBJ1-1,TRBV7-9,-,TGTGCCAGCAGCTTAGTTGGGAGGCTAGGAGCTTTCTTT,CASSLVGRLGAFF
-,TRBJ1-1,TRBV28,few,TGTGCCAGCAGTTGGGGGGCGAACACTGAAGCTTTCTTT,CASSWGANTEAFF
TRBD2,TRBJ2-1,TRBV30,-,TGTGCCTGGAGTGTGACTAGCGGGTGGAATGAGCAGTTCTTC,CAWSVTSGWNEQFF
-,TRBJ1-1,TRBV4-3,once,TGCGCCAGCAGCTTCGGGGGTGGAGGTTCGTATGAAGCTTTCTTT,CASSFGGGGSYEAFF
TRBD2,TRBJ2-1,TRBV11-2,medium-sized,TGTGCCAGCAGCTTTAGCGGGAATGAGCAGTTCTTC,CASSFSGNEQFF
TRBD1,TRBJ2-2,TRBV15,-,TGTGCCACCAGCCTGACAGGGCCGAACACCGGGGAGCTGTTTTTT,CATSLTGPNTGELFF